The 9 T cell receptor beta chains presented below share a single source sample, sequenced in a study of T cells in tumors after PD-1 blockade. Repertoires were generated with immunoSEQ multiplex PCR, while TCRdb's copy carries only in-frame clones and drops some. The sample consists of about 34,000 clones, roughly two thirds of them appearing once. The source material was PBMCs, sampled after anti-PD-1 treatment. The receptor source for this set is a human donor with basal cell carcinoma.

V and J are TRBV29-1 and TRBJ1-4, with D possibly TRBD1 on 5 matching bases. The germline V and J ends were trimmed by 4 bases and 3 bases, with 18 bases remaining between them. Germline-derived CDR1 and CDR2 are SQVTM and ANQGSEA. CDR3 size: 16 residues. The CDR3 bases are TGCAGCGTTGGGTTCGCCTACGGGGACTCTAATGAAAAACTGTTTTTT. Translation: CSVGFAYGDSNEKLFF.

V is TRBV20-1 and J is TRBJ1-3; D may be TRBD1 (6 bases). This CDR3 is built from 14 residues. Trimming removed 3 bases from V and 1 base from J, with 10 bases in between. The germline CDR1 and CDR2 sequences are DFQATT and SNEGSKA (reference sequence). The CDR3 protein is CSASSGQSGNTIYF. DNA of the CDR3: TGCAGTGCTAGTTCCGGACAGTCTGGAAACACCATATATTTT.

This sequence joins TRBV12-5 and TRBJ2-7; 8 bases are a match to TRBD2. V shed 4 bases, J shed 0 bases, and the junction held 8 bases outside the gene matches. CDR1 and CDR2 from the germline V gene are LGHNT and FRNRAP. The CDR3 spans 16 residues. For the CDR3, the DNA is TGTGCTAGTGGTTCCCCGGGGGGGGGAAGCTCCTACGAGCAGTACTTC. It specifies CASGSPGGGSSYEQYF.

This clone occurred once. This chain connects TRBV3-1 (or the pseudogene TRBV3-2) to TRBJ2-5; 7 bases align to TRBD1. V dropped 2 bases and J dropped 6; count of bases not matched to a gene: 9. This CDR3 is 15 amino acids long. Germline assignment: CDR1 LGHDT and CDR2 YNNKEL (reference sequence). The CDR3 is CASSQKQGSRKTQYF. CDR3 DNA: TGTGCCAGCAGCCAAAAACAGGGGTCGCGGAAGACCCAGTACTTC.

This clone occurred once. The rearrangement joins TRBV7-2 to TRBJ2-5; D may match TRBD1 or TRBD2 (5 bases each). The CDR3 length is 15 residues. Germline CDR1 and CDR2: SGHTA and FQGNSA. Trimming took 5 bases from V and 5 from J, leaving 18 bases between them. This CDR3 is CASSLGAGAGETQYF. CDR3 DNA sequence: TGTGCCAGCAGCCTAGGGGCCGGGGCAGGCGAGACCCAGTACTTC.

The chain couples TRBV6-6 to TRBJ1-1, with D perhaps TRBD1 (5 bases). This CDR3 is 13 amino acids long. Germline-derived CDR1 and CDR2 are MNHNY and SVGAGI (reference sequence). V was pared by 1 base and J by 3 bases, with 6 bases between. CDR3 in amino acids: CASSYLGDTEAFF. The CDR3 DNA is TGTGCCAGCAGTTACTTGGGGGACACTGAAGCTTTCTTT.

This CDR3 is CASSQAAGVQGGYTF. The CDR3 DNA sequence: TGTGCCAGCAGCCAAGCCGCGGGGGTTCAAGGGGGCTACACCTTC. V usage is TRBV3-1 (or the pseudogene TRBV3-2) and J usage is TRBJ1-2; tentative D call: TRBD1 (5 bases). There are 15 residues in the CDR3. Germline CDR1 reads LGHDT; CDR2 reads YNNKEL (reference sequence). The V end lost 1 base, the J end lost 8 bases, and 17 bases lay between the germline ends.

The CDR3 sequence: CAWNTHREVTEAFF. In DNA, the CDR3 is TGTGCCTGGAACACACACAGGGAGGTCACTGAAGCTTTCTTT. The V and J genes are TRBV30 and TRBJ1-1, with D perhaps matching TRBD1 (6 bases). Trimming removed 4 bases at V and 4 bases at J, with 16 bases between. CDR3 length: 14 amino acids. Germline values: CDR1 GTSNPN, CDR2 SVGIG (reference sequence).

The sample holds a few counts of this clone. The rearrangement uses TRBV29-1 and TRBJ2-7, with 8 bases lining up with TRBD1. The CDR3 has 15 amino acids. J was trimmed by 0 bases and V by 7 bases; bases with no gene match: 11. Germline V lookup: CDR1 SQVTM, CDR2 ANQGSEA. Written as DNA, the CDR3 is TGCAGCGGTGTTAGTCAAGACAGGGGCTCCTACGAGCAGTACTTC. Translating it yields CSGVSQDRGSYEQYF.